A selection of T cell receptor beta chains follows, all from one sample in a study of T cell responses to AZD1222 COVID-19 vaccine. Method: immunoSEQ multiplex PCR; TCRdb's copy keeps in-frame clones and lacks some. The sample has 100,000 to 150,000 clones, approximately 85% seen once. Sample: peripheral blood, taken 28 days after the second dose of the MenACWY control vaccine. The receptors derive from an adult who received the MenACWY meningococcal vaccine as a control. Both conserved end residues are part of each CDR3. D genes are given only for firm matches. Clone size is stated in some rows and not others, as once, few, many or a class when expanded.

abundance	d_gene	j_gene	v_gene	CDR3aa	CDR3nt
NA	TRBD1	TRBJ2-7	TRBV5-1	CASSPAGDRGQKQYF	TGCGCCAGCAGCCCGGCGGGGGACAGGGGGCAGAAGCAGTACTTC
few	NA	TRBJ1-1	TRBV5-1	CASSPGGARNTEAFF	TGCGCCAGCAGCCCCGGAGGGGCCCGGAACACTGAAGCTTTCTTT
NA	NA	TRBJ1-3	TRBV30	CAFSGSGNTIYF	TGTGCCTTTAGCGGCTCTGGAAACACCATATATTTT
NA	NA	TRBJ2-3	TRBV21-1	CASSKTDRGTDTQYF	TGTGCCAGCAGCAAAACGGACAGGGGAACAGATACGCAGTATTTT
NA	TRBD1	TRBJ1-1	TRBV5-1	CASSLEIGQGPSEAFF	TGCGCCAGCAGCTTGGAGATCGGACAGGGCCCATCTGAAGCTTTCTTT